Below, 7 T cell receptor beta chains from the same sample are listed, as sequenced in a study of tumor-infiltrating lymphocytes in primary liver carcinoma. Germline DNA was also extracted, and blood RNA derived from unsorted whole blood. A constant-region primer served to make TCR beta cDNA from around 500 ng total RNA. Library construction for TCR beta comprised three nested multiplex PCR rounds performed with slightly modified ARM-PCR. The first two PCR rounds used TRBV1-TRBV30 primers with a Cbeta primer, nine to ten cycles each. In TCRdb, the multiplex PCR reads were re-called with MiXCR into one record per CDR3 protein. Of fewer than 350,000 distinct CDR3 sequences listed, 55% to 65% were seen once; the top ten hold roughly 8.9%. Sequencing was carried out using peripheral blood. Receptors were obtained from a man aged 40-55 years with primary liver carcinoma and hepatitis B virus infection.

This clonotype was detected only a few times. The chain couples TRBV6-5 to TRBJ2-3, with D perhaps TRBD2 (6 bases). Per the germline V gene, CDR1 is MNHEY and CDR2 is SVGAGI. The CDR3 totals 15 residues. V was cut by 4 bases and J by 6 bases, with 17 bases left in between. CDR3 sequence reads: CASSSGSGGSDTQYF. As DNA, the CDR3 is TGTGCCAGCAGTTCTGGTTCTGGGGGGTCCGATACGCAGTATTTT.

This clonotype was observed many times. The chain employs TRBV10-3 and TRBJ2-6, with 9 bases identical to TRBD1. The germline gives CDR1 ENHRY, CDR2 SYGVKD. The CDR3 contains 17 residues. V lost 5 bases to trimming and J lost 2 bases; unmatched junction nucleotides: 7. The DNA of the CDR3 is TGTGCCATCAGTTACAGGGGGCTAACTACTGGGGCCAACGTCCTGACTTTC. Translated: CAISYRGLTTGANVLTF.

As regards this clonotype: Being one base from a much bigger clone, this may be a read error. The gene calls are TRBV6-2 or TRBV6-3 and TRBJ1-1; unclear D gene. Germline CDR1 is MNHEY and CDR2 is SVGEGT. This CDR3 has 13 residues. CDR3 sequence (DNA): TGTGACAGCAGGAATCCTGCGAACACTGAAGCTTTCTTT. The encoded protein is CDSRNPANTEAFF.

This clonotype was recorded a few times. A much larger clone differs from this one at a single base, so this may be a read error. This chain uses TRBV6-2 or TRBV6-3 with TRBJ2-7, with D unclear. The germline gives CDR1 MNHEY, CDR2 SVGEGT. The CDR3 extends over 13 amino acids. CDR3 sequence reads: CAGSWPGFYEQYF. The CDR3 DNA reads as TGTGCCGGCAGTTGGCCGGGCTTCTACGAGCAGTACTTC.

This clonotype appeared many times. This rearrangement joins TRBV6-1 to TRBJ2-1, with 7 bases identical to TRBD1. V shed 5 bases, J shed 3 bases, and the junction held 7 bases outside the gene matches. CDR3 length equals 15 residues. CDR1 is MNHNS, CDR2 SASEGT, per germline. The CDR3 loop reads CASSIRDSHYNEQFF. The CDR3 DNA follows: TGTGCCAGCAGTATCCGGGACAGTCACTACAATGAGCAGTTCTTC.

This clonotype occurred many times. V and J are TRBV12-3 or TRBV12-4 and TRBJ2-7, with 7 bases matching TRBD1. This CDR3 is 13 amino acids long. J was trimmed by 1 base and V by 5 bases; bases with no gene match: 2. In DNA form, the CDR3 reads TGTGCCAGCAGTCCGGGACAGTCCTACGAGCAGTACTTC. This sequence encodes CASSPGQSYEQYF.

Comments on this clonotype: Since a much larger clone is just one base distant, this may be a read error. The chain is built from TRBV6-2 or TRBV6-3 and TRBJ2-7; D might be TRBD1 or TRBD2, each matching 5 bases. The germline V gene encodes CDR1 MNHEY and CDR2 SVGEGT. This CDR3 has 14 amino acids. In nucleotides, the CDR3 is TGTGCCGGCAGTCTCCGGGACGGATCCTACGAGCAGTACTTC. It codes for CAGSLRDGSYEQYF.